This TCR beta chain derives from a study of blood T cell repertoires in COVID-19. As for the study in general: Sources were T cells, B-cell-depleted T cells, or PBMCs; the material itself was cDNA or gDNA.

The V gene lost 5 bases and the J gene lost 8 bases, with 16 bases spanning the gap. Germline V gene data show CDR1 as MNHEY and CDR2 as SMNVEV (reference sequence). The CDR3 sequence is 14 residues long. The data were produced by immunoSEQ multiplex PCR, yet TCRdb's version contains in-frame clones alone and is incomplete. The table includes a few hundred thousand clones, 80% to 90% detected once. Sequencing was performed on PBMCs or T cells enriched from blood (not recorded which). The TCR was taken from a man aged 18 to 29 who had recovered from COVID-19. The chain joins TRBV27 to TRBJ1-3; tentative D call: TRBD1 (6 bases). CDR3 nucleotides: TGTGCCAGCAGTCGAGGGAGGGGGGATGACACCATATATTTT. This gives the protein CASSRGRGDDTIYF.